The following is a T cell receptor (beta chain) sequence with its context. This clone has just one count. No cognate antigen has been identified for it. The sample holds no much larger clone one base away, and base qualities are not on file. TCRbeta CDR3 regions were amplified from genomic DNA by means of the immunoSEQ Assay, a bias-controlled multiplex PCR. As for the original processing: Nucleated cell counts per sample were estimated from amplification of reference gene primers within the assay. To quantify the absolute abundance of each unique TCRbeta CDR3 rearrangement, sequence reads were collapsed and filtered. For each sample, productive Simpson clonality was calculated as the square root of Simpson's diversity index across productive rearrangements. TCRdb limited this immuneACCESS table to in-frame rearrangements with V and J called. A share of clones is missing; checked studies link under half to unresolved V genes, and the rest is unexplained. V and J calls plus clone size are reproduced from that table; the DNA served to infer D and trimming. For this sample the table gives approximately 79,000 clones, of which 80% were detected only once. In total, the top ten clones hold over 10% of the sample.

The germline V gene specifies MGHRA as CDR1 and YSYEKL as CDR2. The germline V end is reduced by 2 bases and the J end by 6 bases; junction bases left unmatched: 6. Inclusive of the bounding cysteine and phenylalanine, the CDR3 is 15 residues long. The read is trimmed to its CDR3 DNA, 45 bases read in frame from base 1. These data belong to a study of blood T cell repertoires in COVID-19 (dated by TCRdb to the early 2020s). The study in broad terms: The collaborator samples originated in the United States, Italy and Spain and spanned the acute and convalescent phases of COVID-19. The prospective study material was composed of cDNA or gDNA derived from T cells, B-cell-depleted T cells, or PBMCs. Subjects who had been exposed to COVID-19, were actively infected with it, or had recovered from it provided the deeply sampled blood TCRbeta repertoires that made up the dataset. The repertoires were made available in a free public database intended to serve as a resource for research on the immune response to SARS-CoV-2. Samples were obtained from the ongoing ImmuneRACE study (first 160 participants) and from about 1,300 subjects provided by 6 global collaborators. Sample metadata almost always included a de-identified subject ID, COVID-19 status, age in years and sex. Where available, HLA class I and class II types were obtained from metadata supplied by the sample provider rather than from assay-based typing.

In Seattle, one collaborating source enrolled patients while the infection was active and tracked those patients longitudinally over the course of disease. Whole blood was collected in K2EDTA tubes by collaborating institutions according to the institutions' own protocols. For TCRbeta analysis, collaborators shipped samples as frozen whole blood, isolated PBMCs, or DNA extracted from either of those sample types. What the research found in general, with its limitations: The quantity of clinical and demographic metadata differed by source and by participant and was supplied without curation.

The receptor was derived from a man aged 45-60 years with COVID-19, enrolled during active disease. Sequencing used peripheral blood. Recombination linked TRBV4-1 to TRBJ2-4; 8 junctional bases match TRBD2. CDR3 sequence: CASSQPGLDPNIQYF. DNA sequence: TGCGCCAGCAGCCAACCGGGACTAGACCCAAACATTCAGTACTTC.